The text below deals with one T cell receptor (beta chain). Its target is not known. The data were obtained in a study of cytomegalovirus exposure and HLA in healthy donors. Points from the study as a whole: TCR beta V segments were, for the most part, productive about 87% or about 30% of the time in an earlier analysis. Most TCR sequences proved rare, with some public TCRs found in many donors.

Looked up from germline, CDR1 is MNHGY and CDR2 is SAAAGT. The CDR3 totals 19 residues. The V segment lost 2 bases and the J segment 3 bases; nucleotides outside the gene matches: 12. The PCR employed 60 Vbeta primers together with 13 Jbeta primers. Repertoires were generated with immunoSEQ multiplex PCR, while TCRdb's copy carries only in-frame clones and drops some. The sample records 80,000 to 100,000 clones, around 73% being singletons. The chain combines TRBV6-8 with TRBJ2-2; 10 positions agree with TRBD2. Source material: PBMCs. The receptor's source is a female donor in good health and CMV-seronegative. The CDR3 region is CASSYAILAGVRDTGELFF. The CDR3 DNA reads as TGTGCCAGCAGTTACGCTATCCTAGCGGGAGTACGCGACACCGGGGAGCTGTTTTTT.